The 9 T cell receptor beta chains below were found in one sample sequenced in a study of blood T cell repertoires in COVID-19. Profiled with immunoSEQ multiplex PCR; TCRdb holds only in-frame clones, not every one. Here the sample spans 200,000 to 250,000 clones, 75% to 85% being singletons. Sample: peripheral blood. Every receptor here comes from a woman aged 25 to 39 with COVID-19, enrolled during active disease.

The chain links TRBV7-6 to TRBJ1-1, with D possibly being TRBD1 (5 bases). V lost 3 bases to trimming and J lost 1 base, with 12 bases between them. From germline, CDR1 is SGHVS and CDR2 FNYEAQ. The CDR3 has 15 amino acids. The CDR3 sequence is CASSFAAGQNTEAFF. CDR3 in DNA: TGTGCCAGCAGCTTCGCCGCGGGGCAGAACACTGAAGCTTTCTTT.

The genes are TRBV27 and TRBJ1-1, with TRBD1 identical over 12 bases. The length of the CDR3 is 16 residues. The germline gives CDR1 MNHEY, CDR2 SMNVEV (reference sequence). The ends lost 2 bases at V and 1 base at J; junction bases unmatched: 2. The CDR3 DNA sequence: TGTGCCAGCAGTTTAAGGGACAGGGGGCAGAACACTGAAGCTTTCTTT. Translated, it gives CASSLRDRGQNTEAFF.

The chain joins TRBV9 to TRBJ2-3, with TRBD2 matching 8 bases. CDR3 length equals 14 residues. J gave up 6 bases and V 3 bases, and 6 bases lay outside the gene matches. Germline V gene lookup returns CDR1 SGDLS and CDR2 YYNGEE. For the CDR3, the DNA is TGTGCCAGCAGCGAAAGCGGGAGTCGGGATACGCAGTATTTT. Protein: CASSESGSRDTQYF.

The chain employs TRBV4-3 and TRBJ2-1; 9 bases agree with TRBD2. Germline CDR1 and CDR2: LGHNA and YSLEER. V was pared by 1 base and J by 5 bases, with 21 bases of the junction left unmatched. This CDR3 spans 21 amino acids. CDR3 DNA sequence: TGCGCCAGCAGCCAAGTCACCGGGACTAGCCATTCAGGGGTTTCTAACAATGAGCAGTTCTTC. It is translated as CASSQVTGTSHSGVSNNEQFF.

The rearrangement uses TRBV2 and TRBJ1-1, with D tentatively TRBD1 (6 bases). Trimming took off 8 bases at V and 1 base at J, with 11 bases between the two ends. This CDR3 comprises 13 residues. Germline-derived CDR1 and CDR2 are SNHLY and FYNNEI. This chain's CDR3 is CASPGQTNTEAFF. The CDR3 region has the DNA TGTGCCAGCCCCGGACAGACGAACACTGAAGCTTTCTTT.

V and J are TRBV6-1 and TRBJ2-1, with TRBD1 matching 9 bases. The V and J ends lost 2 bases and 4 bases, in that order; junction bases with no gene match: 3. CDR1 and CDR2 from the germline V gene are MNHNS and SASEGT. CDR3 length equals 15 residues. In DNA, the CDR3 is TGTGCCAGCAGTGAAAGGGACAGGGATTACAATGAGCAGTTCTTC. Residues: CASSERDRDYNEQFF.

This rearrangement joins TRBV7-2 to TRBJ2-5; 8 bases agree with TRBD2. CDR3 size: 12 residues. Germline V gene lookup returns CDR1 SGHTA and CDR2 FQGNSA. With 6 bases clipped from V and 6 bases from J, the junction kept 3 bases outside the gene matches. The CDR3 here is CASSSGGQTQYF. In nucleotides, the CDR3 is TGTGCCAGCAGTTCGGGGGGGCAGACCCAGTACTTC.

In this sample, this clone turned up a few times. As DNA, the CDR3 is TGTGCCAGCAGCTTAGTCGGGGGGATAAACACTGAAGCTTTCTTT. Its translation is CASSLVGGINTEAFF. V gene TRBV11-2 combines with J gene TRBJ1-1; D might be TRBD1 (5 bases). V was shortened by 1 base and J by 2 bases, with 11 bases between the two germline ends. Per the germline V gene, CDR1 is SGHAT and CDR2 is FQNNGV. This CDR3 spans 15 amino acids.

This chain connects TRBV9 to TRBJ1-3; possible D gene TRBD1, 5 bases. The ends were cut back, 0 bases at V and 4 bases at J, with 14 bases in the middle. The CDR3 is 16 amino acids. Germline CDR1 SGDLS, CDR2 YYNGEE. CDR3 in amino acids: CASSVELMTAGNTIYF. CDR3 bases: TGTGCCAGCAGCGTAGAGCTCATGACAGCCGGAAACACCATATATTTT. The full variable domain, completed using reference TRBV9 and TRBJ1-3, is DSGVTQTPKHLITATGQRVTLRCSPRSGDLSVYWYQQSLDQGLQFLIQYYNGEERAKGNILERFSAQQFPDLHSELNLSSLELGDSALYFCASSVELMTAGNTIYFGEGSWLTVV.